A selection of T cell receptor beta chains follows, all from one sample in a study of PD-L1 blockade in urothelial cancer. This table comes from immunoSEQ multiplex PCR, and its TCRdb copy is limited to in-frame clones, with some not included. The data hold around 30,000 clones, with 80% to 85% observed a single time. Source: PBMCs, taken around atezolizumab (anti-PD-L1) treatment. The receptors derive from a man aged 70 or older with urothelial cancer. The CDR3 runs from the conserved cysteine through the conserved F or W. A D gene is named only where the DNA matches it firmly. Only part of the rows carry a size: once, few, many, or a class if the clone is expanded.

D gene: TRBD1; clone size: NA; V gene: TRBV11-2; J gene: TRBJ1-2; CDR3 DNA: TGTGCCAGCAGAGGGACAGGGGGCTATGGCTACACCTTC; CDR3 protein: CASRGTGGYGYTF
D gene: NA; clone size: NA; V gene: TRBV5-1; J gene: TRBJ2-7; CDR3 DNA: TGCGCCAGCAGCTTGGCGGACAGGACTATTTACGAGCAGTACTTC; CDR3 protein: CASSLADRTIYEQYF
D gene: NA; clone size: NA; V gene: TRBV5-1; J gene: TRBJ2-1; CDR3 DNA: TGCGCCAGCAGCGCCGGAGAGGGCTCCTACAATGAGCAGTTCTTC; CDR3 protein: CASSAGEGSYNEQFF
D gene: TRBD2; clone size: NA; V gene: TRBV28; J gene: TRBJ2-7; CDR3 DNA: TGTGCCAGCAGGACTAGCGGGAGGATAGACGAGCAGTACTTC; CDR3 protein: CASRTSGRIDEQYF
D gene: TRBD1; clone size: NA; V gene: TRBV7-9; J gene: TRBJ1-5; CDR3 DNA: TGTGCCAGCGGCAGGGGGCAAGGTCAGCCCCAGCATTTT; CDR3 protein: CASGRGQGQPQHF
D gene: NA; clone size: NA; V gene: TRBV18; J gene: TRBJ1-1; CDR3 DNA: TGTGCCAGCTCACCACGGACGGGGGAAGCTTTCTTT; CDR3 protein: CASSPRTGEAFF
D gene: NA; clone size: once; V gene: TRBV5-5; J gene: TRBJ1-2; CDR3 DNA: TGTGCCAGCAGCCGGGCGCCGGATAGCGATGGCTACACCTTC; CDR3 protein: CASSRAPDSDGYTF
D gene: TRBD2; clone size: NA; V gene: TRBV7-7; J gene: TRBJ2-3; CDR3 DNA: TGTGCCAGCAGCCGAGCGGGGGGGCGTGCAGATACGCAGTATTTT; CDR3 protein: CASSRAGGRADTQYF
D gene: NA; clone size: NA; V gene: TRBV7-3; J gene: TRBJ2-3; CDR3 DNA: TGTGCCAGCAGCTTAACAGGGGATACCACAGATACGCAGTATTTT; CDR3 protein: CASSLTGDTTDTQYF
D gene: TRBD2; clone size: NA; V gene: TRBV6-1; J gene: TRBJ2-1; CDR3 DNA: TGTGCCAGCAGTGACGGGGAGCGGGGTTTCTCCTACAATGAGCAGTTCTTC; CDR3 protein: CASSDGERGFSYNEQFF
D gene: TRBD1; clone size: NA; V gene: TRBV9; J gene: TRBJ1-2; CDR3 DNA: TGTGCCAGCAGCGTAGCTATGGGACAGGCGTTTGGCTACACCTTC; CDR3 protein: CASSVAMGQAFGYTF
D gene: TRBD1; clone size: NA; V gene: TRBV13; J gene: TRBJ1-2; CDR3 DNA: TGTGCCAGCAGCACCGGGACAGACTATGGCTACACCTTC; CDR3 protein: CASSTGTDYGYTF
D gene: NA; clone size: NA; V gene: TRBV11-3; J gene: TRBJ2-2; CDR3 DNA: TGTGCCAGCAGCCGGCGAGCGACAGCCAGCACCGGGGAGCTGTTTTTT; CDR3 protein: CASSRRATASTGELFF
D gene: TRBD1; clone size: NA; V gene: TRBV10-2; J gene: TRBJ1-3; CDR3 DNA: TGCGCCAGCAGCGGACAGGGGGCTTCTGGAAACACCATATATTTT; CDR3 protein: CASSGQGASGNTIYF
D gene: TRBD1; clone size: NA; V gene: TRBV28; J gene: TRBJ1-5; CDR3 DNA: TGTGCCAGCCGCGGAGGGACAGGGGGCTATAGCAATCAGCCCCAGCATTTT; CDR3 protein: CASRGGTGGYSNQPQHF
D gene: NA; clone size: NA; V gene: TRBV29-1; J gene: TRBJ2-7; CDR3 DNA: TGCAGCGTTGAAGATAGGAAACAGGGTAAAGCCTACGAGCAGTACTTC; CDR3 protein: CSVEDRKQGKAYEQYF
D gene: TRBD1; clone size: NA; V gene: TRBV5-1; J gene: TRBJ1-2; CDR3 DNA: TGCGCCAGCAGCGCCGGACAGGCAAACTATGGCTACACCTTC; CDR3 protein: CASSAGQANYGYTF
D gene: NA; clone size: NA; V gene: TRBV19; J gene: TRBJ2-2; CDR3 DNA: TGTGCCAGTTCCGGGACACCCGTCACCGGGGAGCTGTTTTTT; CDR3 protein: CASSGTPVTGELFF
D gene: TRBD2; clone size: NA; V gene: TRBV7-2; J gene: TRBJ2-7; CDR3 DNA: TGTGCCAGCAGCTTGAGCGGGGGAAGCTCCTACGAGCAGTACTTC; CDR3 protein: CASSLSGGSSYEQYF
D gene: TRBD1; clone size: NA; V gene: TRBV5-1; J gene: TRBJ2-7; CDR3 DNA: TGCGCCAGCAGCCTCGGCTCCACCGGGACAGGGGGCAACGAGAGGTACGAGCAGTACTTC; CDR3 protein: CASSLGSTGTGGNERYEQYF
D gene: NA; clone size: NA; V gene: TRBV2; J gene: TRBJ2-7; CDR3 DNA: TGTGCCAGCAGTGAAGCGCGGGATGGCCGGCAGTACTTC; CDR3 protein: CASSEARDGRQYF
D gene: NA; clone size: NA; V gene: TRBV19; J gene: TRBJ1-4; CDR3 DNA: TGTGCCAGTAGTACCGGGAGTTCAACTAATGAAAAACTGTTTTTT; CDR3 protein: CASSTGSSTNEKLFF
D gene: NA; clone size: NA; V gene: TRBV9; J gene: TRBJ1-1; CDR3 DNA: TGTGCCAGCAGCGTAGTTGGAGGGGCTGAAGCTTTCTTT; CDR3 protein: CASSVVGGAEAFF
D gene: TRBD2; clone size: NA; V gene: TRBV5-4; J gene: TRBJ2-1; CDR3 DNA: TGTGCCAGCAGCCCTCGGACTAGCGGGAGTTACAATGAGCAGTTCTTC; CDR3 protein: CASSPRTSGSYNEQFF
D gene: NA; clone size: once; V gene: TRBV6-5; J gene: TRBJ1-1; CDR3 DNA: TGTGCCAGCAGTTATTCTCCGGGAACCACTGAAGCTTTCTTT; CDR3 protein: CASSYSPGTTEAFF
D gene: TRBD1; clone size: NA; V gene: TRBV5-6; J gene: TRBJ1-2; CDR3 DNA: TGTGCCAGCAGCCCGGGGACAGGGATATTTAACTATGGCTACACCTTC; CDR3 protein: CASSPGTGIFNYGYTF
D gene: TRBD1; clone size: NA; V gene: TRBV30; J gene: TRBJ2-1; CDR3 DNA: TGTGCCTGGCTGGGACAGGGGGCATGGAATGAGCAGTTCTTC; CDR3 protein: CAWLGQGAWNEQFF
D gene: NA; clone size: NA; V gene: TRBV4-2; J gene: TRBJ1-1; CDR3 DNA: TGTGCCAGCAGCCAGCCTCGGGAGGGTAGAGATACTGAAGCTTTCTTT; CDR3 protein: CASSQPREGRDTEAFF
D gene: TRBD1; clone size: NA; V gene: TRBV27; J gene: TRBJ2-7; CDR3 DNA: TGTGCCAGCAGTTTCTATTCCGACAGGGCAGGGGAGCAGTACTTC; CDR3 protein: CASSFYSDRAGEQYF
D gene: NA; clone size: once; V gene: TRBV19; J gene: TRBJ1-1; CDR3 DNA: TGTGCCAGTAGTTCCGGCGGCACTGAAGCTTTCTTT; CDR3 protein: CASSSGGTEAFF
D gene: TRBD2; clone size: NA; V gene: TRBV7-9; J gene: TRBJ2-1; CDR3 DNA: TGTGCCAGCAGCTTATCCGGACTAGCGGGAGGTAATGAGCAGTTCTTC; CDR3 protein: CASSLSGLAGGNEQFF
D gene: TRBD2; clone size: NA; V gene: TRBV30; J gene: TRBJ2-7; CDR3 DNA: TGTGCCTGGAGCGGACGGGGGGGCCGTTCCTACGAGCAGTACTTC; CDR3 protein: CAWSGRGGRSYEQYF
D gene: NA; clone size: NA; V gene: TRBV11-1; J gene: TRBJ2-7; CDR3 DNA: TGTGCCAGCAGCCCCCGGATTGGAGGGAAATCCTACGAGCAGTACTTC; CDR3 protein: CASSPRIGGKSYEQYF
D gene: NA; clone size: NA; V gene: TRBV7-9; J gene: TRBJ1-1; CDR3 DNA: TGTGCCAGCAGCTTGGGGGGGGACACTGAAGCTTTCTTT; CDR3 protein: CASSLGGDTEAFF
D gene: NA; clone size: NA; V gene: TRBV5-8; J gene: TRBJ2-1; CDR3 DNA: TGTGCCAGCGTACTTGCACTCAATGAGCAGTTCTTC; CDR3 protein: CASVLALNEQFF
D gene: NA; clone size: NA; V gene: TRBV18; J gene: TRBJ1-1; CDR3 DNA: TGTGCCAGCTCCTCTATCCGGGGACAAGAAGCTTTCTTT; CDR3 protein: CASSSIRGQEAFF
D gene: NA; clone size: NA; V gene: TRBV27; J gene: TRBJ2-2; CDR3 DNA: TGTGCCAGCAGTGCCCATCACGGTGGCGGGGAGCTGTTTTTT; CDR3 protein: CASSAHHGGGELFF
D gene: TRBD1; clone size: NA; V gene: TRBV18; J gene: TRBJ1-5; CDR3 DNA: TGTGCCAGCTCACCCGACAGGGGCCAGCCCCAGCATTTT; CDR3 protein: CASSPDRGQPQHF
D gene: TRBD1; clone size: NA; V gene: TRBV29-1; J gene: TRBJ1-5; CDR3 DNA: TGCAGCGTTCTTACAGGGGGCAATAGCAATCAGCCCCAGCATTTT; CDR3 protein: CSVLTGGNSNQPQHF
D gene: TRBD1; clone size: NA; V gene: TRBV15; J gene: TRBJ2-2; CDR3 DNA: TGTGCCACCAGCAGGGGACAGGGAGGCGGCACCGGGGAGCTGTTTTTT; CDR3 protein: CATSRGQGGGTGELFF
D gene: TRBD1; clone size: NA; V gene: TRBV19; J gene: TRBJ2-7; CDR3 DNA: TGTGCCAGTAGTACCCGGGACAGTAGCTCCTACGAGCAGTACTTC; CDR3 protein: CASSTRDSSSYEQYF
D gene: TRBD1; clone size: NA; V gene: TRBV11-2; J gene: TRBJ1-2; CDR3 DNA: TGTGCCAGCAGCGGGGACAGGGGCGGATACTATGGCTACACCTTC; CDR3 protein: CASSGDRGGYYGYTF
D gene: TRBD2; clone size: NA; V gene: TRBV7-2; J gene: TRBJ2-7; CDR3 DNA: TGTGCCAGCAGCCCCCTGGGACTAGCAGCCTACGAGCAGTACTTC; CDR3 protein: CASSPLGLAAYEQYF
D gene: TRBD1; clone size: once; V gene: TRBV19; J gene: TRBJ2-2; CDR3 DNA: TGTGCCAGTAACCTCGACAGGGGTGATATCACCGGGGAGCTGTTTTTT; CDR3 protein: CASNLDRGDITGELFF
D gene: NA; clone size: NA; V gene: TRBV10-3; J gene: TRBJ1-5; CDR3 DNA: TGTGCCATCAGTGAGCCCAAGGACCCAGGGCAGCCCCAGCATTTT; CDR3 protein: CAISEPKDPGQPQHF
D gene: TRBD1; clone size: NA; V gene: TRBV4-3; J gene: TRBJ1-2; CDR3 DNA: TGCGCCAGCAGCCAAGGTAACAGGGGAGGCTACACCTTC; CDR3 protein: CASSQGNRGGYTF
D gene: NA; clone size: NA; V gene: TRBV5-6; J gene: TRBJ2-3; CDR3 DNA: TGTGCCAGCAGCTTGGGTCCAGTCACAGATACGCAGTATTTT; CDR3 protein: CASSLGPVTDTQYF
D gene: NA; clone size: NA; V gene: TRBV15; J gene: TRBJ2-7; CDR3 DNA: TGTGCCACCAGCAGCAACTACGAGCAGTACTTC; CDR3 protein: CATSSNYEQYF
D gene: TRBD2; clone size: NA; V gene: TRBV7-2; J gene: TRBJ2-7; CDR3 DNA: TGTGCCAGCAGCTTAGCGGGAGGGCCTAGGAACGAGCAGTACTTC; CDR3 protein: CASSLAGGPRNEQYF
D gene: TRBD2; clone size: once; V gene: TRBV5-1; J gene: TRBJ2-3; CDR3 DNA: TGCGCCAGCAGCTCGGGCGGCGGGGGAGACACAGATACGCAGTATTTT; CDR3 protein: CASSSGGGGDTDTQYF
D gene: TRBD1; clone size: NA; V gene: TRBV4-1; J gene: TRBJ2-1; CDR3 DNA: TGCGCCAGCAGCCAAGGGGCGGCGACAGGGTACAATGAGCAGTTCTTC; CDR3 protein: CASSQGAATGYNEQFF
D gene: NA; clone size: NA; V gene: TRBV19; J gene: TRBJ2-1; CDR3 DNA: TGTGCCAGTAGTATCTTTCCCAATGAGCAGTTCTTC; CDR3 protein: CASSIFPNEQFF
D gene: NA; clone size: NA; V gene: TRBV28; J gene: TRBJ2-7; CDR3 DNA: TGTGCCAGCAGTTTCACCCTGAGCGGGCTCACCTACGAGCAGTACTTC; CDR3 protein: CASSFTLSGLTYEQYF
D gene: NA; clone size: NA; V gene: TRBV5-1; J gene: TRBJ1-1; CDR3 DNA: TGCGCCAGCAGCTTCGGCGGAAACACTGAAGCTTTCTTT; CDR3 protein: CASSFGGNTEAFF
D gene: NA; clone size: NA; V gene: TRBV29-1; J gene: TRBJ2-2; CDR3 DNA: TGCAGCGCCAGGGACACTAACACCGGGGAGCTGTTTTTT; CDR3 protein: CSARDTNTGELFF
D gene: NA; clone size: NA; V gene: TRBV5-4; J gene: TRBJ2-4; CDR3 DNA: TGTGCCAGCAGCTTGGGTATCTCCTCGGGGGGCAACATTCAGTACTTC; CDR3 protein: CASSLGISSGGNIQYF
D gene: TRBD1; clone size: NA; V gene: TRBV4-2; J gene: TRBJ2-5; CDR3 DNA: TGTGCCAGCAGCCTCCGGACAGGGGGCGAGACCCAGTACTTC; CDR3 protein: CASSLRTGGETQYF
D gene: NA; clone size: NA; V gene: TRBV28; J gene: TRBJ2-2; CDR3 DNA: TGTGCCAGCAGTGGCCCGCCTCCCGGGGAGCTGTTTTTT; CDR3 protein: CASSGPPPGELFF